Listed below are T cell receptor beta chains from one sample, sequenced in a study of blood T cell repertoires in COVID-19. Only in-frame clones appear in the TCRdb table, and some are missing; sequencing was by immunoSEQ multiplex PCR. The sample holds 95,000 or so clones; roughly 89% are singletons and the top ten take under 3.5%. Sequenced material: peripheral blood. All receptors come from a woman in her seventies with acute or convalescent COVID-19. The CDR3 runs from the conserved cysteine through the conserved F or W. Each record gives: D gene, clone size, V gene, J gene, CDR3 DNA, CDR3 protein. D genes are given only for firm matches. The size of a clone is reported for some rows only, either as once, few or many, or as a class for expanded clones.

-	-	TRBV21-1	TRBJ2-7	TGTGCCAGCAGCGCGGGGACTAGCGGGAGATCGAACGAGCAGTACTTC	CASSAGTSGRSNEQYF
TRBD1	once	TRBV5-1	TRBJ1-6	TGCGCCAGCAGCTCAACCCGGGACAGGGGGGATCCCCTCCACTTT	CASSSTRDRGDPLHF
TRBD1	-	TRBV10-2	TRBJ1-2	TGCGCCAGCAGCGCCGGACAGGGAGGCTATGGCTACACCTTC	CASSAGQGGYGYTF
-	-	TRBV3-1/TRBV3-2	TRBJ1-2	TGTGCCAGCAGCCGCACACCGGGACACCCGACAGGCTACACCTTC	CASSRTPGHPTGYTF
-	once	TRBV29-1	TRBJ2-5	TGCAGCGGTTACAGCATCCAAGAGACCCAGTACTTC	CSGYSIQETQYF
-	few	TRBV29-1	TRBJ1-2	TGCAGCGTTGAACCAAATTCCGGGACACCCATAAACTATGGCTACACCTTC	CSVEPNSGTPINYGYTF
TRBD1	-	TRBV7-9	TRBJ2-3	TGTGCCAGCAGCCATAAACCCCCCCCGGGACAGGGGGGAGATACGCAGTATTTT	CASSHKPPPGQGGDTQYF
-	few	TRBV6-5	TRBJ2-1	TGTGCTGGGCAGGGGTCCTACAATGAGCAGTTCTTC	CAGQGSYNEQFF
TRBD1	-	TRBV5-1	TRBJ2-2	TGCGCCAGCAGCTTGGGCACCGGGACAGGGAACACCGGGGAGCTGTTTTTT	CASSLGTGTGNTGELFF
-	once	TRBV7-2	TRBJ1-4	TGTGCCAGCAGCGCTGACAGAAAAACTAATGAAAAACTGTTTTTT	CASSADRKTNEKLFF
-	-	TRBV6-5	TRBJ2-7	TGTGCCAGCAGTTACGAGGGTATGGGCGAGCAGTACTTC	CASSYEGMGEQYF
TRBD1	-	TRBV7-2	TRBJ1-2	TGTGCCAGCAGCCCAGGGACAGTCCTACCCCACTATGGCTACACCTTC	CASSPGTVLPHYGYTF
-	-	TRBV5-4	TRBJ1-2	TGTGCCAGCAGCTCCCGGGATAAGAGGGGCTACACCTTC	CASSSRDKRGYTF
TRBD2	-	TRBV4-1	TRBJ2-3	TGCGCCAGCAGCCAAGCACCCCTAGCGGGGGGTCTCTCTAGCACAGATACGCAGTATTTT	CASSQAPLAGGLSSTDTQYF
TRBD1	-	TRBV28	TRBJ1-4	TGTGCCAGCAGGGGGGGACAGTTTTATAGTGAAAAACTGTTTTTT	CASRGGQFYSEKLFF
TRBD1	-	TRBV3-1/TRBV3-2	TRBJ2-1	TGTGCCAGCAGCCAAAACCGACAGGGATGGTTCTTC	CASSQNRQGWFF
-	-	TRBV6-5	TRBJ1-6	TGTGCCAGCAGTTACTCGGACAATGCTAATAATTCACCCCTCCACTTT	CASSYSDNANNSPLHF
TRBD1	-	TRBV3-1/TRBV3-2	TRBJ1-1	TGTGCCAGCAGCCAAGGGGTGGGTACAGGGGAGGCTGAAGCTTTCTTT	CASSQGVGTGEAEAFF
-	-	TRBV5-1	TRBJ1-2	TGCGCCAGCAGCCCGGGTGGGAGTTGGTATGGCTACACCTTC	CASSPGGSWYGYTF
TRBD1	once	TRBV2	TRBJ2-1	TGTGCCAGCGACCTGACCGGGACAGGGTTAAATGAGCAGTTCTTC	CASDLTGTGLNEQFF
TRBD2	few	TRBV7-9	TRBJ2-1	TGTGCCACTCCGGGACTAGCGGGGGGGATCTCCTACAATGAGCAGTTCTTC	CATPGLAGGISYNEQFF
-	-	TRBV27	TRBJ2-5	TGTGCCAGCAGTTCGCAAGGACTGTTTTTGGAGACCCAGTACTTC	CASSSQGLFLETQYF
-	once	TRBV5-1	TRBJ2-3	TGCGCCAGCAGCTCTGTCACAGGGACCCCTAGCACAGATACGCAGTATTTT	CASSSVTGTPSTDTQYF
-	-	TRBV6-5	TRBJ2-1	TGTGCCAGCAGACCTCCGCGAGGAGCCTACAATGAGCAGTTCTTC	CASRPPRGAYNEQFF
TRBD1	once	TRBV5-1	TRBJ2-2	TGCGCCAGCACCTCGACAGGGACGAACACCGGGGAGCTGTTTTTT	CASTSTGTNTGELFF
-	-	TRBV19	TRBJ1-5	TGTGCCAGTAGTATAGTCGGGGTAACAGAGAATCAGCCCCAGCATTTT	CASSIVGVTENQPQHF
-	-	TRBV3-1/TRBV3-2	TRBJ2-5	TGTGCCAGCAGCCAAGATTGGGGCATGCGGGAGACCCAGTACTTC	CASSQDWGMRETQYF
-	-	TRBV18	TRBJ1-1	TGTGCCAGCTCGCTTGGACAGAACACTGAAGCTTTCTTT	CASSLGQNTEAFF
TRBD1	-	TRBV18	TRBJ1-4	TGTGCCAGCTCACCGGGGACAGGGGGCGAAAAACTGTTTTTT	CASSPGTGGEKLFF
-	-	TRBV21-1	TRBJ1-2	TGTGCCAGCGGATTCCGGGGGGGCGCAAGGTGTGGCTACACCTTC	CASGFRGGARCGYTF
-	-	TRBV29-1	TRBJ2-1	TGCAGCGTTGAACGGAGGCCGAGTACCCGCTTAGGGATCCCGCTGTACAATGAGCAGTTCTTC	CSVERRPSTRLGIPLYNEQFF
TRBD2	once	TRBV7-9	TRBJ2-6	TGTGCCAGCAGCCGAGCGGGGGGGCCTTCAGGGGCCAACGTCCTGACTTTC	CASSRAGGPSGANVLTF
-	-	TRBV24-1	TRBJ1-1	TGTGCCACCCGGGACACCATGAACACTGAAGCTTTCTTT	CATRDTMNTEAFF
TRBD1	-	TRBV28	TRBJ1-4	TGTGCCGTCGAGGGACAGGGGCGCGAAAAACTGTTTTTT	CAVEGQGREKLFF
-	once	TRBV3-1/TRBV3-2	TRBJ2-7	TGTGCCAGCAGCCAGGGCAGTCCCCCCTACGAGCAGTACTTC	CASSQGSPPYEQYF
-	-	TRBV10-2	TRBJ1-4	TGCGCCAGCAGACTCGACAGGCTTAATGAAAAACTGTTTTTT	CASRLDRLNEKLFF
TRBD1	-	TRBV28	TRBJ1-1	TGTGCCAGCAGTTCGACCGGACAGGGGGCAATGAACACTGAAGCTTTCTTT	CASSSTGQGAMNTEAFF
-	once	TRBV19	TRBJ1-1	TGTGCCAGTAGTATGCTAGGAGGAGCCACTGAAGCTTTCTTT	CASSMLGGATEAFF
-	-	TRBV12-5	TRBJ1-1	TGTGCTAGTGCCCTCCAGTCGGGTGCTGAAGCTTTCTTT	CASALQSGAEAFF
-	-	TRBV6-5	TRBJ2-7	TGTGCCAGCAGTTACTCTCTAGCGCCCGAGCAGTACTTC	CASSYSLAPEQYF
-	-	TRBV19	TRBJ1-2	TGTGCCAGTAGTCAGGGCTTGGGGGCAGGCTATGGCTACACCTTC	CASSQGLGAGYGYTF
-	-	TRBV6-5	TRBJ2-2	TGTGCCAGCAGTAACAGTCATCTCACCGGGGAGCTGTTTTTT	CASSNSHLTGELFF
TRBD1	-	TRBV28	TRBJ1-2	TGTGCCAGCAGCCCTGGGACAGCCGGAAGGACCCCCAATACCTTC	CASSPGTAGRTPNTF
TRBD1	-	TRBV19	TRBJ1-5	TGTGCCAGTAGTCGGACAGGCTTCGAGGCCCAGCATTTT	CASSRTGFEAQHF
TRBD2	few	TRBV25-1	TRBJ2-6	TGTGCCAGCAGTGCCGCTAGCGGGAGCTCTGGGGCCAACGTCCTGACTTTC	CASSAASGSSGANVLTF
TRBD1	-	TRBV28	TRBJ1-5	TGTGCCAGCAGTGGACAGGGGGCCAGCAATCAGCCCCAGCATTTT	CASSGQGASNQPQHF
-	-	TRBV11-2	TRBJ1-1	TGTGCCAGCAGCACAGACAGGAGATCGAACACTGAAGCTTTCTTT	CASSTDRRSNTEAFF
-	-	TRBV18	TRBJ2-1	TGTGCCAGCTCGGATGCTAGGTACAATGAGCAGTTCTTC	CASSDARYNEQFF
TRBD2	-	TRBV7-9	TRBJ2-1	TGTGCCAGCAGCCCAAATAGCGGGAGCACATACAATGAGCAGTTCTTC	CASSPNSGSTYNEQFF
-	-	TRBV2	TRBJ1-1	TGTGCCAGCAGTGCGGAGGTGAACACTGAAGCTTTCTTT	CASSAEVNTEAFF
TRBD1	-	TRBV11-2	TRBJ2-7	TGTGCCAGCAGCCAGGACAGGGTGTACGAGCAGTACTTC	CASSQDRVYEQYF
TRBD1	-	TRBV3-1/TRBV3-2	TRBJ1-3	TGTGCCAGCAGCCCCGGGACAGTTGGAAACACCATATATTTT	CASSPGTVGNTIYF
TRBD1	-	TRBV6-5	TRBJ2-1	TGTGCCAGCAGTTACTCGCTACAGGGGGTCTACAATGAGCAGTTCTTC	CASSYSLQGVYNEQFF
-	-	TRBV10-2	TRBJ1-1	TGCGCCAGCAGTGGGAGTGGCACTGAAGCTTTCTTT	CASSGSGTEAFF